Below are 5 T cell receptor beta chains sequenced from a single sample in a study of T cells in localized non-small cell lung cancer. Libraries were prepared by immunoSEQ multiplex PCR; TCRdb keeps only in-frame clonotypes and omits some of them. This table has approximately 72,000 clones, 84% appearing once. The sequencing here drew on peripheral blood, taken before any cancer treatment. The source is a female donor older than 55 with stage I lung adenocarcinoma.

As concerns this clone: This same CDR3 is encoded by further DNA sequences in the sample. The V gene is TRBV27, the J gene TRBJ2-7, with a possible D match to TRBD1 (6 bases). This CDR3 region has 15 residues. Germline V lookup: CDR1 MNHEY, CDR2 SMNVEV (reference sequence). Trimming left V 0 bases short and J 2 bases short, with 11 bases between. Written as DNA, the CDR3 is TGTGCCAGCAGTTTATCGGCAGGGGCCCCCTACGAGCAGTACTTC. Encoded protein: CASSLSAGAPYEQYF.

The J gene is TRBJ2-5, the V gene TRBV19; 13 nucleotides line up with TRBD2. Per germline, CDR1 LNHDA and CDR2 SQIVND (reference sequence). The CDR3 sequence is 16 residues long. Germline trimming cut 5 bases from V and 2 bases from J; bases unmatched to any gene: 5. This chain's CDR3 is CASSFGLAGAQETQYF. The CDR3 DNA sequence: TGTGCCAGTAGTTTCGGACTAGCGGGGGCACAAGAGACCCAGTACTTC.

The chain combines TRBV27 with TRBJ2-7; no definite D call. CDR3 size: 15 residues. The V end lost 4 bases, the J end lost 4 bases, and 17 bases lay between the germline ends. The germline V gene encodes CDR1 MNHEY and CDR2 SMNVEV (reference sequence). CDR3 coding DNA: TGTGCCAGCAGTTCTAACCCAGAAGACGCGTACGAGCAGTACTTC. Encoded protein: CASSSNPEDAYEQYF.

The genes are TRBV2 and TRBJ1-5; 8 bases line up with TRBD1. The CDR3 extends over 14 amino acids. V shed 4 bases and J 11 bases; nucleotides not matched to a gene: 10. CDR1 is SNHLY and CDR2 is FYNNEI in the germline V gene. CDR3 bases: TGTGCCAGCAGTGGGACAGGGTCGGGTGTGGCCCAGCATTTT. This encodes CASSGTGSGVAQHF.

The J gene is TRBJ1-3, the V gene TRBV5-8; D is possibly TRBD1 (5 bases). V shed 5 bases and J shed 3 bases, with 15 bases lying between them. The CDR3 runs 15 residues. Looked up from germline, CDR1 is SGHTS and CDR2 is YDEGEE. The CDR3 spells CASSMGTPGGNTIYF. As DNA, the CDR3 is TGTGCCAGCAGTATGGGGACCCCGGGTGGAAACACCATATATTTT.